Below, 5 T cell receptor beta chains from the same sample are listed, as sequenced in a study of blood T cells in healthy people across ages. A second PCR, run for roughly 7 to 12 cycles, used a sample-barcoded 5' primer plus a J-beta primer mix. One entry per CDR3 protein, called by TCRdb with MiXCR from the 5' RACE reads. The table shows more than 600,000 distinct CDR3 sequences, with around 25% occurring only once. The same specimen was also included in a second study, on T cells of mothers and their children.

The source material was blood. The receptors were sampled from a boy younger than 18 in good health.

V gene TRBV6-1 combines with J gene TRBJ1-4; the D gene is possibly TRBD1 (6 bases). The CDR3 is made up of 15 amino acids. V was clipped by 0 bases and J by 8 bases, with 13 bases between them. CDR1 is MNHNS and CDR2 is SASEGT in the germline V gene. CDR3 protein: CASSEAPGAGEKLFF. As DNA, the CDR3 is TGTGCCAGCAGTGAAGCGCCGGGGGCAGGAGAAAAACTGTTTTTT.

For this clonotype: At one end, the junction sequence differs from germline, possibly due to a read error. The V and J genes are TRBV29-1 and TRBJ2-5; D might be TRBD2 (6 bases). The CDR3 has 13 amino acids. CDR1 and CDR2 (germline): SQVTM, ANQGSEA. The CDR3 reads CSVGSGYQETRYF. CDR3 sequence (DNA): TGCAGCGTTGGAAGCGGGTACCAAGAGACCCGGTACTTC.

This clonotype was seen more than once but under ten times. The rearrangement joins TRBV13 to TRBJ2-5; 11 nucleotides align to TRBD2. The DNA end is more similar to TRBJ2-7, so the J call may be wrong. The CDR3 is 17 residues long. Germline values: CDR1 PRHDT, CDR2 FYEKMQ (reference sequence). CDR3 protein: CASSHSETSGDSYEQYF. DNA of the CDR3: TGTGCCAGCAGCCATTCCGAGACTAGCGGGGATTCCTACGAGCAGTACTTC.

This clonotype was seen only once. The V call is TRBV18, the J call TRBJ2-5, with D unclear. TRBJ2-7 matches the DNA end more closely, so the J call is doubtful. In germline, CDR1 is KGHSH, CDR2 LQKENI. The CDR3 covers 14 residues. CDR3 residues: CASSPGRVDYEQYF. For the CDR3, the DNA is TGTGCCAGCTCACCGGGAAGGGTCGACTACGAGCAGTACTTC.

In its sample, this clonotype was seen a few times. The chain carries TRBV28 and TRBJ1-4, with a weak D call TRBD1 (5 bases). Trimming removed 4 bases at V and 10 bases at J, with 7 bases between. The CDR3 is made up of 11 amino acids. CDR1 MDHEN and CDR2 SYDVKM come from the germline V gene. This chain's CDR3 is CASSYQGKLFF. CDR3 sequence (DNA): TGTGCCAGCAGTTATCAGGGAAAACTGTTTTTT.